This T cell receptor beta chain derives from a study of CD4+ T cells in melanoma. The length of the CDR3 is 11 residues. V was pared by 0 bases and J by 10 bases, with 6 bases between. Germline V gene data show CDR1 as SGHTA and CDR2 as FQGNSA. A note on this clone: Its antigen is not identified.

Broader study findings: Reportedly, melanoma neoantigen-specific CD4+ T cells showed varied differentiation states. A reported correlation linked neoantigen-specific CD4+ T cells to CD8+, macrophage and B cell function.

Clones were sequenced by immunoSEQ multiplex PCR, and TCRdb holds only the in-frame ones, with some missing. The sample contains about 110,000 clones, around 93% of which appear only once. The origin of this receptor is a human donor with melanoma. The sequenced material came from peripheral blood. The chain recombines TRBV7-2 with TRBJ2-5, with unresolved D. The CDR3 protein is CASSLAGLQYF. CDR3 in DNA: TGTGCCAGCAGCTTAGCGGGCCTCCAGTACTTC.